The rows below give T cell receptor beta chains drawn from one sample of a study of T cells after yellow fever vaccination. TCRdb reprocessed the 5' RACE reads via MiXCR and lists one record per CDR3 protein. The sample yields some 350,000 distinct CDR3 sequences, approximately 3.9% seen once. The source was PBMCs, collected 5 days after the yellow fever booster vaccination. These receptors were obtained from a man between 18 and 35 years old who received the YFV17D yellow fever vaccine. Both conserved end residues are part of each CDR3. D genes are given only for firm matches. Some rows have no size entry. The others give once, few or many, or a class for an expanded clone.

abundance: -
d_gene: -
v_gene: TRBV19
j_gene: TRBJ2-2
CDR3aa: CASGLLNTGELFF
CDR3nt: TGTGCCAGTGGGCTTTTGAACACCGGGGAGCTGTTTTTT

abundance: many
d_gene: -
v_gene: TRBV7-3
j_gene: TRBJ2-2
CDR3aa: CASGQGPSGELFF
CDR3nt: TGTGCCAGCGGCCAGGGTCCTTCCGGGGAGCTGTTTTTT

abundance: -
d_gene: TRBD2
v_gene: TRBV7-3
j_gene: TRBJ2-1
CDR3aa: CASSNLRGDEQFF
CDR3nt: TGTGCCAGCAGCAACCTGCGGGGGGATGAGCAGTTCTTC

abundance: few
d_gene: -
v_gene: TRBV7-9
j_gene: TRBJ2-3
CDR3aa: CASSGLPHSISTDTQYF
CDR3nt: TGTGCCAGCAGCGGGCTACCACACAGTATCTCCACAGATACGCAGTATTTT

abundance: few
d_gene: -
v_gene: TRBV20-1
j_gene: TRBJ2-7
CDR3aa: CSAPNKPPYEQYF
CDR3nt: TGCAGTGCCCCAAACAAACCCCCCTACGAGCAGTACTTC

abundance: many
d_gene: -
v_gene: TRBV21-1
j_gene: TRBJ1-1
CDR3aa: CASSKRDRCVTEAFF
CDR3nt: TGTGCCAGCAGCAAAAGGGACCGGTGTGTCACTGAAGCTTTCTTT

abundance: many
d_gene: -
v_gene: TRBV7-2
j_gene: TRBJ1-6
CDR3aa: CASSLGQAVNSPLHF
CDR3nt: TGTGCCAGCAGCTTAGGGCAGGCGGTAAATTCACCCCTCCACTTT

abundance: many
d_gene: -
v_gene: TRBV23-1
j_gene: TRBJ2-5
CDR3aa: CASSQKQGQAETQYF
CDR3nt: TGCGCCAGCAGTCAAAAGCAGGGCCAAGCAGAGACCCAGTACTTC

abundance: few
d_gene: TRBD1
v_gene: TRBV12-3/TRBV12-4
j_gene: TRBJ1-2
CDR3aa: CASTRGGGQGLYNYGYTF
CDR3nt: TGTGCCAGCACCCGGGGGGGAGGACAGGGACTTTATAACTATGGCTACACCTTC

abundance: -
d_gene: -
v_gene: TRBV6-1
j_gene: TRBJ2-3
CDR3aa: CASTRTTFSTDTQYF
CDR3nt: TGTGCCAGCACCCGGACAACCTTTAGCACAGATACGCAGTATTTT

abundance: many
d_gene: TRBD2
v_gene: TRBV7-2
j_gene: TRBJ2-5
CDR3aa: CASSFALLAGARRTQYF
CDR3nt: TGTGCCAGCAGCTTTGCCCTTCTAGCGGGGGCCCGACGGACCCAGTACTTC

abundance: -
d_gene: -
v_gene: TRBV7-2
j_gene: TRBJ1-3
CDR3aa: CASSPGVTSGNTIYF
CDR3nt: TGTGCCAGCAGCCCCGGGGTGACCTCTGGAAACACCATATATTTT

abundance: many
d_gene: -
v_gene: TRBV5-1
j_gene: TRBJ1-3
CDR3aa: CASSSTGTSPTIYF
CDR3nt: TGCGCCAGCAGCTCTACCGGGACCTCTCCCACCATATATTTT

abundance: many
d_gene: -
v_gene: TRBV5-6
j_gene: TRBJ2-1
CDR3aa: CASTKNNEQFF
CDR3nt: TGTGCCAGCACCAAGAACAATGAGCAGTTCTTC

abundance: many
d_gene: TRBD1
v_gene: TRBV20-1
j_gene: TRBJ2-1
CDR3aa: CSAMGKGGTYNEQFF
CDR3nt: TGCAGTGCTATGGGGAAAGGGGGCACCTACAATGAGCAGTTCTTC

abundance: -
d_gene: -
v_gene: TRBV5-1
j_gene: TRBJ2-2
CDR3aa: CASSRGTPTGELFF
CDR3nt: TGCGCCAGCAGCCGCGGGACCCCTACCGGGGAGCTGTTTTTT

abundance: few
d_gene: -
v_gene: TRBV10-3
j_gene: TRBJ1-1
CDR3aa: CAISESSRGTEAFF
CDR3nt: TGTGCCATCAGTGAGAGTTCGAGGGGCACTGAAGCTTTCTTT

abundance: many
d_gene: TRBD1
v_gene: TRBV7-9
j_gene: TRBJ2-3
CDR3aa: CASSRNRGSADTQYF
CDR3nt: TGTGCCAGCAGTAGAAACAGGGGTTCTGCGGATACGCAGTATTTT

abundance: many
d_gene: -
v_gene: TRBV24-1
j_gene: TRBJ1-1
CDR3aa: CATSAESGAEAFF
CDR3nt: TGTGCCACCAGTGCGGAATCGGGCGCTGAAGCTTTCTTT

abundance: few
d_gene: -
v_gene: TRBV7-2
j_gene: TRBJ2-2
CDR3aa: CASSADLHTGELFF
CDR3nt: TGTGCCAGCAGCGCGGACTTACACACCGGGGAGCTGTTTTTT

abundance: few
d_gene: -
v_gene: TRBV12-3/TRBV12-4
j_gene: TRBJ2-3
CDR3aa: CASSSFRRLDTQYF
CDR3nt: TGTGCCAGCAGTTCGTTTAGGAGGCTGGATACGCAGTATTTT

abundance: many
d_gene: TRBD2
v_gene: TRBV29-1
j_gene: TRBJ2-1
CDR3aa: CSVVLNLAGETYNEQFF
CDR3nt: TGCAGCGTGGTCCTAAACCTAGCGGGGGAAACCTACAATGAGCAGTTCTTC

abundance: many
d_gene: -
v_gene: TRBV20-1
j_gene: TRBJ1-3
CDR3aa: CSARQGGNTIYF
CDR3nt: TGCAGTGCTAGACAGGGGGGAAACACCATATATTTT

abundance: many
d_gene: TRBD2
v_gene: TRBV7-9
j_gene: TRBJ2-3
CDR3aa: CASSRRGEGDTQYF
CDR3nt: TGTGCCAGCAGCCGGCGGGGGGAGGGAGATACGCAGTATTTT

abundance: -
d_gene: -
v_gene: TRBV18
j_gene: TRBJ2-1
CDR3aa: CASSPETVYNEQFF
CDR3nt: TGTGCCAGCTCACCCGAAACAGTCTACAATGAGCAGTTCTTC

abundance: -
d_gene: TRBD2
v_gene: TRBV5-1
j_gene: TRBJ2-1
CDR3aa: CASSLAGGPGEQFF
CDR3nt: TGCGCCAGCAGCCTAGCGGGGGGGCCGGGAGAGCAGTTCTTC

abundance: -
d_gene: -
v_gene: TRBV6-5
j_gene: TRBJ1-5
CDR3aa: CASSYGPYSNQPQHF
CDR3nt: TGTGCCAGCAGTTACGGCCCCTATAGCAATCAGCCCCAGCATTTT